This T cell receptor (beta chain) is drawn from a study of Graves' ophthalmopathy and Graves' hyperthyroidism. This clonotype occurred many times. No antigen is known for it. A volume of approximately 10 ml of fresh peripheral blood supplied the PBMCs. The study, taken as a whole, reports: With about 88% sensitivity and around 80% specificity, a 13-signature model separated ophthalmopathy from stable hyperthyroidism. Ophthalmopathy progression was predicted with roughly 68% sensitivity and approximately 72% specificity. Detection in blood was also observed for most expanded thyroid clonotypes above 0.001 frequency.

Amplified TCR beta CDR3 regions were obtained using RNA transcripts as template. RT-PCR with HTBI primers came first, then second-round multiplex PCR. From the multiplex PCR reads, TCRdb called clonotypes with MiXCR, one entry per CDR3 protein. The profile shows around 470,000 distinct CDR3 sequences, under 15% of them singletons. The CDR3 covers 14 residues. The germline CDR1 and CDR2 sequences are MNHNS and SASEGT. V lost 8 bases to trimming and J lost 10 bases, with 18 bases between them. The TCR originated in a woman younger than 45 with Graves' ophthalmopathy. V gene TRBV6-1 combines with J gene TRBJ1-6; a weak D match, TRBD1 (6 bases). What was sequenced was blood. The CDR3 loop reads CASGNRDTGSPLHF. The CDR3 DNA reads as TGTGCCAGCGGAAATCGGGACACAGGATCACCCCTCCACTTT.